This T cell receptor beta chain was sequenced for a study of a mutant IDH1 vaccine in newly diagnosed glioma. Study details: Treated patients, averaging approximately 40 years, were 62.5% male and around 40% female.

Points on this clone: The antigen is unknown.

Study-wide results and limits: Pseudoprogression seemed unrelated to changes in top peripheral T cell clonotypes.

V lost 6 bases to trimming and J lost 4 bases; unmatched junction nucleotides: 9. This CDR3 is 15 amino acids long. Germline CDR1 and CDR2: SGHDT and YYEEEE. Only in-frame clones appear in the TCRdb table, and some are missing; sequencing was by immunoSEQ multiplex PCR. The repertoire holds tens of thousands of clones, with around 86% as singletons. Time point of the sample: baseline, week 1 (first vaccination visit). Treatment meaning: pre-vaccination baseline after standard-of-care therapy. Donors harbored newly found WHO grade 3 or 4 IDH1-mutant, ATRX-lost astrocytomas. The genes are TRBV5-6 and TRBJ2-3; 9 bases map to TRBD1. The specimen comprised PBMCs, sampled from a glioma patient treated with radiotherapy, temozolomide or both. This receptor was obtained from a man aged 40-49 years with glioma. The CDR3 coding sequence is TGTGCCAGCACCCAGGACAGGGGACAAGCAGATACGCAGTATTTT. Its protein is CASTQDRGQADTQYF.